The source of this T cell receptor beta chain is a study of T cells in Graves' hyperthyroidism and ophthalmopathy. RNA transcripts provided the source from which TCR beta CDR3 regions were amplified. The HTBI primer set drove a first-round RT-PCR of the TCR CDR3. TCRdb re-derived calls from the multiplex PCR reads in MiXCR, one entry per CDR3 protein. The data show about 680,000 distinct CDR3 sequences, about 35% seen once. This CDR3 is built from 15 residues. Trimming stripped 7 bases from V and 7 bases from J, with 21 bases between. In germline, CDR1 is WNHNN, CDR2 SYGVQD (reference sequence). These patients, aged 18 to 65, had recently diagnosed hyperthyroidism lasting under 2 months.

Sequenced input: blood. This chain links TRBV10-1 with TRBJ2-3; no clear D. This TCR came from a middle-aged woman with Graves' hyperthyroidism. The chain's CDR3 is CASKGDDLPWNTQYF. The CDR3 nucleotides are TGCGCCAGCAAAGGCGACGACTTACCCTGGAATACGCAGTATTTT.